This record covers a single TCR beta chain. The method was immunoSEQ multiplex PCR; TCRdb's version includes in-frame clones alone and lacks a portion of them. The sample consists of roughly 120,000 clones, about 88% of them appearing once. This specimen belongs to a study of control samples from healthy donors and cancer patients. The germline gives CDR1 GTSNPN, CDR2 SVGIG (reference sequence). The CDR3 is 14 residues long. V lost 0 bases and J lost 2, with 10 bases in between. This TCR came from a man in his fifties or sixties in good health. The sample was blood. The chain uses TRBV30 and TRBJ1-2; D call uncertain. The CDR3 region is CAWSVPSGNYGYTF. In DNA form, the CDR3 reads TGTGCCTGGAGTGTACCGTCGGGAAACTATGGCTACACCTTC.